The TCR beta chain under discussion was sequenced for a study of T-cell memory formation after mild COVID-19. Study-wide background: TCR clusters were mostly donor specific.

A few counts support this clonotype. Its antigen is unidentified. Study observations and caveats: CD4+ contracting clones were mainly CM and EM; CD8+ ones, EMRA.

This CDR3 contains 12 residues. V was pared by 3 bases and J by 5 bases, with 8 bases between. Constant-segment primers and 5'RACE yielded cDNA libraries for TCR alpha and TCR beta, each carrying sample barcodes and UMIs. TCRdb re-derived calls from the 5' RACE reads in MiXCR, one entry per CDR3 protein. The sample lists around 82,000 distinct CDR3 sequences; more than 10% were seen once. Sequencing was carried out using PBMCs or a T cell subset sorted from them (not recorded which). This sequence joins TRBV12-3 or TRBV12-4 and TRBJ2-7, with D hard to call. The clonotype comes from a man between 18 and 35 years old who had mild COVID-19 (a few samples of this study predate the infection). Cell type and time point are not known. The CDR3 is CASSLYADEQYF. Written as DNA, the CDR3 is TGTGCCAGCAGTTTGTACGCCGACGAGCAGTACTTC.